This TCR beta chain is drawn from a study of T cells after yellow fever vaccination. Background on the study: The fractions with low cell numbers were processed using SMART-Seq v4 Ultra Low Input.

The germline CDR1 and CDR2 sequences are SEHNR and FQNEAQ (reference sequence). V was shortened by 5 bases and J by 5 bases, with 16 bases between the two germline ends. The CDR3 contains 14 residues. Overall study findings and caveats: Re-detected after boosting: most primary clones, almost 98% of CD4 and about 90% of CD8. Relatively few clonotypes were ones that appeared in both CD4 and CD8 compartments.

TCRdb fed the 5' RACE reads into MiXCR, producing one record per CDR3 protein. The table records fewer than 90,000 distinct CDR3 sequences, approximately 7% of them present only once. This clonotype was seen ten or more times. Antigen unknown. Sequencing used CD8+ T cells sorted from PBMCs, obtained 5 to 6 days after the first yellow fever vaccination. J is TRBJ2-7 and V is TRBV7-9; D possibly corresponds to TRBD1 (5 bases). This clonotype was obtained from a man younger than 30 who received the YFV17D yellow fever vaccine. CDR3 sequence (DNA): TGTGCCAGCAGCGGAAACACCAGGGTTGACGAGCAGTACTTC. Its translation is CASSGNTRVDEQYF. The full variable domain, completed using reference TRBV7-9 and TRBJ2-7, is DTGVSQNPRHKITKRGQNVTFRCDPISEHNRLYWYRQTLGQGPEFLTYFQNEAQLEKSRLLSDRFSAERPKGSFSTLEIQRTEQGDSAMYLCASSGNTRVDEQYFGPGTRLTVT.